The subject of this entry is one T cell receptor (beta chain). This sample was taken from a study of human versus mouse CDR3 diversity and MHC coevolution. The repertoire was sequenced with immunoSEQ multiplex PCR; TCRdb's copy has only in-frame clones and lacks some. The sample contains more than 55,000 clones, about 93% of which appear only once. The J segment lost 3 bases and the V segment lost 1 base, leaving 5 bases of the junction unmatched. The CDR3 has 15 amino acids. Looked up from germline, CDR1 is SGHNT and CDR2 is YENEEA. The TCR comes from a person between 60 and 69 years old in good health. This sequence joins TRBV11-3 and TRBJ2-7, with 8 bases aligning to TRBD2. Sequences were obtained from naive CD4+ T cells from blood. The sample's subset: CD45RO-negative CD62L-positive naive CD4 T cells. The DNA of the CDR3 is TGTGCCAGCAGCTTAGGGGGACTAGGCCTCTACGAGCAGTACTTC. This sequence encodes CASSLGGLGLYEQYF.